This entry lists 15 T cell receptor beta chains sequenced from one sample in a study of cytomegalovirus exposure and HLA in healthy donors. A multiplex PCR was run with 60 Vbeta primers and 13 Jbeta primers. Generated by immunoSEQ multiplex PCR, the TCRdb table keeps only in-frame clones and is missing some. The sample records under 80,000 clones, around three quarters being singletons. Sample: PBMCs. These receptors were obtained from a woman aged 35 to 49 in good health and CMV-seronegative.

This chain joins TRBV19 and TRBJ2-3; 8 positions match TRBD1. Per the germline V gene, CDR1 is LNHDA and CDR2 is SQIVND (reference sequence). Losses at the gene ends were 3 bases for V and 1 base for J; bases not matched to a gene: 0. There are 14 residues in the CDR3. Here the CDR3 DNA reads TGTGCCAGTAGTATGGGACAGGGCACAGATACGCAGTATTTT. Its protein product is CASSMGQGTDTQYF. Filled out from reference TRBV19 and TRBJ2-3, the complete variable domain reads DGGITQSPKYLFRKEGQNVTLSCEQNLNHDAMYWYRQDPGQGLRLIYYSQIVNDFQKGDIAEGYSVSREKKESFPLTVTSAQKNPTAFYLCASSMGQGTDTQYFGPGTRLTVL.

The chain is built from TRBV5-1 and TRBJ1-5; D ambiguous. Germline values: CDR1 SGHRS, CDR2 YFSETQ. V lost 0 bases to trimming and J lost 3 bases, with 7 bases between them. The CDR3 has 14 amino acids. CDR3 region: CASSLDSINQPQHF. For the CDR3, the DNA is TGCGCCAGCAGCTTGGACAGCATCAATCAGCCCCAGCATTTT.

The chain employs TRBV5-6 and TRBJ2-7; the match to TRBD1 covers 8 bases. The V segment lost 4 bases and the J segment 7 bases; nucleotides outside the gene matches: 10. Germline V gene sequence: CDR1 SGHDT, CDR2 YYEEEE. The CDR3 extends over 14 amino acids. In nucleotides, the CDR3 is TGTGCCAGCAGCCCCCAGGACAGGGCGGGGGAGCAGTACTTC. Protein product: CASSPQDRAGEQYF.

As to this clone: Other DNA sequences of this sample code for an identical CDR3. The chain recombines TRBV15 with TRBJ2-5; 10 bases are shared with TRBD2. The CDR3 contains 16 residues. J gave up 5 bases and V 0 bases, and 6 bases lay outside the gene matches. Germline lookup yields CDR1 LNHNV and CDR2 YYDKDF (reference sequence). The CDR3 bases are TGTGCCACCAGCAGAGATCTAGCGGGAGTCGGGGAGACCCAGTACTTC. It is translated as CATSRDLAGVGETQYF.

The chain recombines TRBV19 with TRBJ1-4; unclear D gene. Germline V gives CDR1 LNHDA, CDR2 SQIVND (reference sequence). The CDR3 consists of 13 residues. The germline V and J ends were trimmed by 2 bases and 8 bases, with 9 bases remaining between them. The CDR3 region has the DNA TGTGCCAGTAGTATATGGGTGGAGGAAAAACTGTTTTTT. Protein: CASSIWVEEKLFF.

The J gene is TRBJ2-5, the V gene TRBV5-1; a possible D gene is TRBD2 (5 bases). Near its end, the DNA agrees better with TRBJ2-7, so the J call may be wrong. CDR1 is SGHRS and CDR2 is YFSETQ in the germline V gene. There are 16 residues in the CDR3. CDR3 coding DNA: TGCGCCAGCAGCTTGGCCGTGGAGCGGCGCTCCTACGAGCAGTACTTC. Its protein is CASSLAVERRSYEQYF.

This clone was counted once. The chain carries TRBV15 and TRBJ2-1, with unresolved D. Looked up from germline, CDR1 is LNHNV and CDR2 is YYDKDF (reference sequence). V was pared by 1 base and J by 4 bases, with 8 bases between. This CDR3 contains 14 residues. The CDR3 sequence: CATSRVAAYNEQFF. CDR3 in DNA: TGTGCCACCAGCAGAGTGGCAGCGTACAATGAGCAGTTCTTC.

The genes are TRBV7-9 and TRBJ1-4, with 7 bases identical to TRBD1. The CDR3 length is 13 residues. In germline, CDR1 is SEHNR, CDR2 FQNEAQ (reference sequence). V lost 6 bases and J lost 8; bases outside the gene matches: 6. The CDR3 coding sequence is TGTGCCAGCAGTTCACTACAGGGGGAAAAACTGTTTTTT. This codes for CASSSLQGEKLFF.

The chain joins TRBV9 to TRBJ2-5; D is unclear. The last part of the DNA fits TRBJ2-7 better; the J call may be wrong. Germline values: CDR1 SGDLS, CDR2 YYNGEE. The CDR3 sequence is 14 residues long. DNA of the CDR3: TGTGCCAGCAGCGTAGGCGATCTCTCCTACGAGCAGTACTTC. As protein: CASSVGDLSYEQYF.

V is TRBV7-6 and J is TRBJ2-1; 10 bases are a match to TRBD1. Germline V gene sequence: CDR1 SGHVS, CDR2 FNYEAQ. Trimming at V came to 5 bases and at J to 9 bases, leaving 10 bases not matched to a gene. The CDR3 covers 15 residues. In nucleotides, the CDR3 is TGTGCCAGCAGCCGAAGGGACAGGGGTTTAAGTGAGCAGTTCTTC. The encoded protein is CASSRRDRGLSEQFF.

The DNA for the CDR3 is TGCGCCAGCAGCCAAGATGGCGCGGGTGTGGGGGAAAAACTGTTTTTT. Protein sequence: CASSQDGAGVGEKLFF. The rearrangement joins TRBV4-1 to TRBJ1-4; D not resolved. The CDR3 spans 16 residues. CDR1 and CDR2 from the germline V gene are MGHRA and YSYEKL. The germline V and J ends were trimmed by 0 bases and 8 bases, with 16 bases remaining between them.

In DNA form, the CDR3 reads TGTGCCAGCAGCCCCGGACTAGCGGGAGCCCTCTCCACAGATACGCAGTATTTT. This codes for CASSPGLAGALSTDTQYF. This chain connects TRBV9 to TRBJ2-3, with 13 bases matching TRBD2. Germline V CDR1 and CDR2: SGDLS, YYNGEE. Trimming cost V 4 bases and J 2 bases; bases outside gene matches: 10. The CDR3 spans 18 residues.

The chain carries TRBV2 and TRBJ2-7; D perhaps matches TRBD2 (6 bases). The germline V gene has CDR1 SNHLY and CDR2 FYNNEI. The CDR3 consists of 12 residues. Trimming left V 7 bases short and J 5 bases short, with 12 bases between. CDR3 coding DNA: TGTGCCAGCACGCCCTGGGGGGACGAGCAGTACTTC. Amino acid sequence: CASTPWGDEQYF.

This clone has a handful of counts. V is TRBV29-1 and J is TRBJ2-1, with D perhaps TRBD1 (5 bases). The CDR3 consists of 15 residues. Germline V gives CDR1 SQVTM, CDR2 ANQGSEA. With 7 bases removed from V and 0 bases from J, the gap between germline ends came to 16 bases. The CDR3 loop reads CSARHRSSSYNEQFF. The CDR3 DNA is TGCAGCGCACGCCACAGGTCTTCCTCCTACAATGAGCAGTTCTTC.

This clone was seen only once. This chain joins TRBV7-9 and TRBJ2-3; D unclear. The CDR3 spans 13 residues. V was pared by 7 bases and J by 1 base, with 9 bases between. Per germline, CDR1 SEHNR and CDR2 FQNEAQ (reference sequence). Here the CDR3 reads CASTDTGTDTQYF. For the CDR3, the DNA is TGTGCCAGCACCGACACGGGCACAGATACGCAGTATTTT. Full variable domain (missing parts from reference TRBV7-9 and TRBJ2-3): DTGVSQNPRHKITKRGQNVTFRCDPISEHNRLYWYRQTLGQGPEFLTYFQNEAQLEKSRLLSDRFSAERPKGSFSTLEIQRTEQGDSAMYLCASTDTGTDTQYFGPGTRLTVL.